These 3 T cell receptor beta chains were sequenced from one sample in a study of tumor-infiltrating T cells and Merkel cell polyomavirus. Study-wide background: CD8+ T cells recognized the Merkel cell polyomavirus KLL epitope.

Robust Merkel cell polyomavirus Large T antigen positivity by immunohistochemistry was seen in all patients' tumors. Only in-frame clones appear in the TCRdb table, and some are missing; sequencing was by immunoSEQ multiplex PCR. The sample records around 3,100 clones, 84% being singletons. What was sequenced was tumor tissue. Receptor source: a man over 45 with Merkel cell carcinoma.

The CDR3 sequence is CASRQGGYQETQYF. CDR3 in DNA: TGTGCCAGCAGACAGGGCGGGTACCAAGAGACCCAGTACTTC. This rearrangement joins TRBV11-2 to TRBJ2-5; a weak D match, TRBD1 (6 bases). Trimming pared 6 bases from V and 0 bases from J, leaving 11 bases between. Per the germline V gene, CDR1 is SGHAT and CDR2 is FQNNGV. There are 14 residues in the CDR3.

The chain uses TRBV7-2 and TRBJ2-6; 9 bases match TRBD2. Germline trimming cut 5 bases from V and 1 base from J; bases unmatched to any gene: 12. Germline-derived CDR1 and CDR2 are SGHTA and FQGNSA. CDR3 length: 19 amino acids. This CDR3 reads CASSPLSGGGGSGANVLTF. For the CDR3, the DNA is TGTGCCAGCAGCCCACTATCTGGCGGGGGGGGGTCTGGGGCCAACGTCCTGACTTTC.

CDR3 coding DNA: TGTGCCAGCCACCGGGACAGTCAAGAGACCCAGTACTTC. It encodes CASHRDSQETQYF. The chain has TRBV7-9 and TRBJ2-5, with 7 bases aligning to TRBD1. Germline CDR1 reads SEHNR; CDR2 reads FQNEAQ (reference sequence). Trimming removed 8 bases from V and 2 bases from J; junction bases left unmatched: 5. The CDR3 covers 13 residues.